A selection of T cell receptor beta chains follows, all from one sample in a study of blood T cell repertoires in COVID-19. Clones were read by immunoSEQ multiplex PCR, and TCRdb kept only the in-frame ones, dropping some. This table holds nearly 55,000 clones, 65% to 80% found once. The sample comprised peripheral blood. The receptors were gathered from a human donor with active or convalescent COVID-19. The donor label of this sample is uncertain. The CDR3 runs from the conserved cysteine through the conserved F or W. A D gene is named only where the DNA matches it firmly. Size values are once, few and many counts, or a class for expanded clones, and some rows have none.

v_call	j_call	cdr3_length	clone_size	d_call	cdr3_nt	cdr3_aa
TRBV5-4	TRBJ2-3	14	-	-	TGTGCCAGCAGCTTGGGGCCCAGCACAGATACGCAGTATTTT	CASSLGPSTDTQYF
TRBV19	TRBJ2-7	17	-	-	TGTGCCAGTACTACACTTCCCGGGTCGACGTATCCCTACGAGCAGTACTTC	CASTTLPGSTYPYEQYF
TRBV7-2	TRBJ2-7	14	-	-	TGTGCCAGCAGCTTATTGTACGCTCGCAGCGAGCAGTACTTC	CASSLLYARSEQYF
TRBV18	TRBJ2-7	13	-	-	TGTGCCAGCTCACCAATGGGCCAGTACGAGCAGTACTTC	CASSPMGQYEQYF
TRBV9	TRBJ2-1	19	-	-	TGTGCCAGCAGCGACATCCGGGACATTAACGGAGGCTCCTACAATGAGCAGTTCTTC	CASSDIRDINGGSYNEQFF
TRBV10-3	TRBJ2-1	13	-	-	TGTGCCGTACGGGGGAGCTCCTACAATGAGCAGTTCTTC	CAVRGSSYNEQFF
TRBV27	TRBJ2-2	14	once	-	TGTGCCAGCAGCAGGTTGGGAGGCACCGGGGAGCTGTTTTTT	CASSRLGGTGELFF
TRBV6-6	TRBJ1-1	13	-	TRBD1	TGTGCCAGCAGAACTGGACAGGCAGTTGAAGCTTTCTTT	CASRTGQAVEAFF
TRBV7-2	TRBJ1-2	13	once	-	TGTGCCAGCAGCGCCAGGGTTAACTATGGCTACACCTTC	CASSARVNYGYTF
TRBV11-2	TRBJ2-7	14	-	TRBD1	TGTGCCAGCAGCTTGGACAGGGACAGCTACGAGCAGTACTTC	CASSLDRDSYEQYF
TRBV4-3	TRBJ2-1	15	once	TRBD2	TGCGCCAGCAGCCAAGATGTGAGGGGGCAGGGACTAGCGTTCTTC	CASSQDVRGQGLAFF
TRBV9	TRBJ2-2	18	-	-	TGTGCCAGCAGCTTCCTCGAAGGAGGGCCTTATAACACCGGGGAGCTGTTTTTT	CASSFLEGGPYNTGELFF
TRBV6-5	TRBJ2-5	15	-	TRBD1	TGTGCCAGCAGTTTATACAGGGGCGCGAAGGAGACCCAGTACTTC	CASSLYRGAKETQYF
TRBV15	TRBJ2-7	18	-	TRBD1	TGTGCCACCAGCAGAGATTACCCCGGGGACAGGAGCTCCTACGAGCAGTACTTC	CATSRDYPGDRSSYEQYF
TRBV5-4	TRBJ1-2	13	-	-	TGTGCCAGCAGCTTGGACAGGGACTATGGCTACACCTTC	CASSLDRDYGYTF
TRBV12-2	TRBJ2-3	18	-	-	TGTGCAAGTCGCTTAGTAGTGAATCGGTCAGGGAGCACAGATACGCAGTATTTT	CASRLVVNRSGSTDTQYF
TRBV2	TRBJ2-1	15	few	TRBD2	TGTGCCAGCGTCCTAGGGACTAGCGTAGTAGGGGAGCAGTTCTTC	CASVLGTSVVGEQFF
TRBV6-2/TRBV6-3	TRBJ2-1	20	few	TRBD2	TGTGCCAGCAGCCTCCTCCAGACTAGCGGGAGTGAAAGCTCCTACAATGAGCAGTTCTTC	CASSLLQTSGSESSYNEQFF
TRBV15	TRBJ2-2	15	-	TRBD1	TGTGCCACCAGCAGACCCGACAGGGACACCGGGGAGCTGTTTTTT	CATSRPDRDTGELFF
TRBV3-1/TRBV3-2	TRBJ2-7	14	-	-	TGTGCCAGCAGCCAATCCCCCAGATCCTACGAGCAGTACTTC	CASSQSPRSYEQYF
TRBV5-1	TRBJ2-1	15	-	-	TGCGCCAGCAGCTTGGTTGGGGACACAAACAATGAGCAGTTCTTC	CASSLVGDTNNEQFF
TRBV18	TRBJ2-5	17	-	TRBD1	TGTGCCAGCTCACCCCGTTTTTCTGGACAGGGGAAGGAGACCCAGTACTTC	CASSPRFSGQGKETQYF
TRBV9	TRBJ2-3	16	once	-	TGTGCCAGCAGCGTAGCTAATGGGGCGACCACAGATACGCAGTATTTT	CASSVANGATTDTQYF
TRBV3-1/TRBV3-2	TRBJ1-2	15	-	TRBD1	TGTGCCAGCAGCCAAGGAATTACAGGGGTAGGAGGCTACACCTTC	CASSQGITGVGGYTF
TRBV11-3	TRBJ2-1	17	-	-	TGTGCCAGCAGCTTAGATATAGGAGGATCTGCCTACAATGAGCAGTTCTTC	CASSLDIGGSAYNEQFF
TRBV7-2	TRBJ2-1	13	-	-	TGTGCCAGCAGCCCCAGTCCTAGCAATGAGCAGTTCTTC	CASSPSPSNEQFF
TRBV7-3	TRBJ2-2	15	-	TRBD1	TGTGCCAGCAGCCCCCTCCCGGACAGGGGCGGGGAGCTGTTTTTT	CASSPLPDRGGELFF
TRBV27	TRBJ2-1	13	once	-	TGTGCCAGCAGGGAGAGCTCCTACAATGAGCAGTTCTTC	CASRESSYNEQFF
TRBV14	TRBJ2-5	15	-	TRBD1	TGTGCCAGCAGCCGAGAAAGGACAGGGGTGGAGACCCAGTACTTC	CASSRERTGVETQYF
TRBV7-2	TRBJ2-7	14	few	-	TGTGCCAGCAGCCCAGCCCTAGGTCATTACGAGCAGTACTTC	CASSPALGHYEQYF
TRBV6-5	TRBJ2-7	11	once	-	TGTGCCAGCAGTACTAGCTACGAGCAGTACTTC	CASSTSYEQYF
TRBV11-2	TRBJ2-7	15	-	-	TGTGCCAGCAGCTACCCCGGGACACCCGCCTACGAGCAGTACTTC	CASSYPGTPAYEQYF
TRBV10-1	TRBJ2-7	12	few	-	TGCGCCAGCAGTGAGTATGGTACAGAGCAGTACTTC	CASSEYGTEQYF
TRBV12-5	TRBJ1-5	15	-	-	TGTGCTAGTGGTTTGGTACCGGGGGGCAATCAGCCCCAGCATTTT	CASGLVPGGNQPQHF
TRBV30	TRBJ2-7	14	-	TRBD1	TGTGCCTTGGAACAGGGGGCCACTTCCTACGAGCAGTACTTC	CALEQGATSYEQYF
TRBV18	TRBJ2-5	15	-	TRBD2	TGTGCCAGCTCACCGGGTAGCGGGAGTTGGGAGACCCAGTACTTC	CASSPGSGSWETQYF
TRBV30	TRBJ1-2	13	-	-	TGTGCCTGGAGCGGGGATCTCCTCTATGGCTACACCTTC	CAWSGDLLYGYTF